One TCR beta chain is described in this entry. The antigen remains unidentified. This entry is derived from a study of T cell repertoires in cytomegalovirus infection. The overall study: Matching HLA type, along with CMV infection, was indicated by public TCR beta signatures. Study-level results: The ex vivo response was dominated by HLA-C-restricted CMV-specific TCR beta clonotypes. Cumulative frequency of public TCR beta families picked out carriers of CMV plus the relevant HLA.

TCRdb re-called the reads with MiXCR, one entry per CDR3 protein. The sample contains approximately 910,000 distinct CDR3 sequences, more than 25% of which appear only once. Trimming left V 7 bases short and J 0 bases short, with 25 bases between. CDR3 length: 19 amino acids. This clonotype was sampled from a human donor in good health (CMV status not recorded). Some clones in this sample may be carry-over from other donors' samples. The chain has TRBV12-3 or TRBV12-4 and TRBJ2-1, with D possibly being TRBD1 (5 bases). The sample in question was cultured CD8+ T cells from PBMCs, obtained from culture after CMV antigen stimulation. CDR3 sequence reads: CASTPEKGRHYSSYNEQFF. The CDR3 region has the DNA TGTGCCAGCACCCCGGAGAAGGGGCGACATTATAGCTCCTACAATGAGCAGTTCTTC.